This T cell receptor beta chain emerged from a study of T cell responses to AZD1222 COVID-19 vaccine listed by TCRdb under 2021. Regarding the study in general: Because spike-specific TCR depth and breadth did not differ between the two schedules, AZD1222 recipients who got a second dose at roughly 4 weeks were pooled with those who got a second dose at roughly 12 weeks. Trial participants were enrolled into age subgroups of 18-55, 56-69 and 70-plus years, which contained around 150, 29 and 61 TCR-sequenced participants, respectively. TCR sequencing was performed for roughly 250 trial participants, of whom around 210 were given two doses of AZD1222 and around 26 were given two doses of MenACWY control vaccine.

Regarding this clone: Its antigen target is currently unknown. No qualities accompany the bases; no much larger clone lies one base away.

The investigation overall reported the following: After two AZD1222 doses, both the breadth and the depth of spike-specific TCRs were significantly higher than at day 0 and than in MenACWY recipients. The vaccine-associated CD4 TCRs covered the entire spike protein, and the dominant responses fell in regions 160-218 and 743-854. No day 14 peak-response samples were available, so repertoires were characterized only after the peak T cell response. Reportedly, almost half of the unique spike-specific TCRs recognized epitopes lying outside the regions that are mutated in the B.1.351 and B.1.1.7 variants. Conclusions about previously exposed vaccinees were limited because only 5 or 6 AZD1222 recipients were SARS-CoV-2 seropositive at baseline. Participants were mostly white British and included more females than males, and it was suggested by the authors that clonal diversity may have been underestimated. The 56-69-year group was small, and its depth increase did not reach significance, likely because of low power.

This sample's time point label indicates: baseline before first vaccination. The vaccinee samples were drawn from two UK trials, COV001 and COV002, one of which was a single-blind randomized controlled phase 2/3 trial testing AZD1222 (ChAdOx1 nCoV-19) in healthy adults. For TCRbeta chain sequencing, PBMC samples from trial participants were taken at day 0 and at day 28 after the second dose. CDR3 length: 13 amino acids, cysteine to phenylalanine. Only the CDR3 part of the read is kept: 39 bases, read in frame from the first base. CDR1 is given as MNHEY and CDR2 as SVGAGI, both from the germline V gene. V was cut back by 2 bases and J by 5 bases, leaving a gap of 7 bases between them. The CDR3 regions of human TCRbeta chains were subjected to immunosequencing. Under the source paper's analysis protocol: TCRs in the repertoires were matched against a reference library of SARS-CoV-2-specific TCRs that had been generated with the MIRA antigen-specificity platform. Breadth was defined as the fraction of unique TCRs that were SARS-CoV-2-associated, and depth was defined as the fraction of total T cells that were SARS-CoV-2-associated. Using the MIRA data, each spike-specific TCR was mapped to the spike region that the TCR reacts to and placed in a CD4 or CD8 class. Log10-transformed breadth and depth values were compared by one-way ANOVA with Sidak's multiple comparisons tests. The table was pulled from immuneACCESS by TCRdb, which kept in-frame rearrangements only. Such tables lose some clones; where checked, under half of the loss comes from unresolved V genes, and the rest has no known cause. V and J calls and clone size are those listed in that table; D and trimming were worked out from the DNA. Present in this sample are more than 100,000 clones, about 90% of which were seen just once. The top ten clones comprise roughly 8.9% of the sample.

The rearrangement joined TRBV6-5 to TRBJ1-3; the D gene assignment is ambiguous. The sequence was collected from an adult in good health. The starting material was peripheral blood, obtained on day 0 of AZD1222 vaccination. The DNA sequence is TGTGCCAGCAGTTACGGGATGAGAAACACCATATATTTT. This translates into CASSYGMRNTIYF.